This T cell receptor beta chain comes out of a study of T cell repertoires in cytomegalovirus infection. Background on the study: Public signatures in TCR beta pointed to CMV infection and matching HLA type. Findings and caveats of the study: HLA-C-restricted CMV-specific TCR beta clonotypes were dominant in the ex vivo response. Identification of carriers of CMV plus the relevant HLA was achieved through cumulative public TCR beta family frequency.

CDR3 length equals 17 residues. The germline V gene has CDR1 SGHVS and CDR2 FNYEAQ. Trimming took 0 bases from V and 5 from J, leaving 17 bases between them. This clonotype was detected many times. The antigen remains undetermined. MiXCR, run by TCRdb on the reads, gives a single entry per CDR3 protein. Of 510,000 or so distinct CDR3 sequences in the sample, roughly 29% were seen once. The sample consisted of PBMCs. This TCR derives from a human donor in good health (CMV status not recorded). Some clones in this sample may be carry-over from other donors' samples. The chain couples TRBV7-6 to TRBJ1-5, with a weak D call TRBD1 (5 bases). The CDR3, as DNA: TGTGCCAGCAGCTTAGCGCAGGGTGGAGGTGGGTATCAGCCCCAGCATTTT. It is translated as CASSLAQGGGGYQPQHF.